This record covers a single T cell receptor beta chain. Here immunoSEQ multiplex PCR was the method, and the copy in TCRdb shows in-frame clones only, minus some. The sample lists about 46,000 clones; approximately 84% were seen once. Trimming removed 7 bases from V and 9 bases from J; junction bases left unmatched: 6. The CDR3 is made up of 14 amino acids. The V gene's germline CDR1 is LNHDA and CDR2 SQIVND (reference sequence). The sample comes from a study of blood T cell repertoires in COVID-19. J is TRBJ1-6 and V is TRBV19, with 10 bases aligning to TRBD1. The sequence was collected from a man in his sixties with acute or convalescent COVID-19. Source material: peripheral blood. The CDR3 sequence is CASTAGTGVSPLHF. DNA for the CDR3: TGTGCCAGTACGGCAGGGACAGGGGTTTCACCCCTCCACTTT.